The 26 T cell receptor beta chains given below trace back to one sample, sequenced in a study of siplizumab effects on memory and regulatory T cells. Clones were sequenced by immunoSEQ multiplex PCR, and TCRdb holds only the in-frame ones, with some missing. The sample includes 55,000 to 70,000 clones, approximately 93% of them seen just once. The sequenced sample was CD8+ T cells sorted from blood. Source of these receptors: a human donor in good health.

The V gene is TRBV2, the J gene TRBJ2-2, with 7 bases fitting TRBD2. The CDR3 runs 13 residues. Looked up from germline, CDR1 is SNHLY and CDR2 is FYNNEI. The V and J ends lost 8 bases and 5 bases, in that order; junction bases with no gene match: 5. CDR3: CASWEGGTGELFF. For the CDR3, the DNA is TGTGCCAGCTGGGAGGGAGGGACCGGGGAGCTGTTTTTT. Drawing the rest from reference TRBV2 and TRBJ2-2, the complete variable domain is EPEVTQTPSHQVTQMGQEVILRCVPISNHLYFYWYRQILGQKVEFLVSFYNNEISEKSEIFDDQFSVERPDGSNFTLKIRSTKLEDSAMYFCASWEGGTGELFFGEGSRLTVL.

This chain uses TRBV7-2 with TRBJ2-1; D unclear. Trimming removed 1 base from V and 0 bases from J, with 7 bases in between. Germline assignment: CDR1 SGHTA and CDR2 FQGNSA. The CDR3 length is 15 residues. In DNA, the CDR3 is TGTGCCAGCAGCTTAGGCGAGAGCTCCTACAATGAGCAGTTCTTC. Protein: CASSLGESSYNEQFF. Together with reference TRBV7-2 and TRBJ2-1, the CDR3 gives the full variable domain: GAGVSQSPSNKVTEKGKDVELRCDPISGHTALYWYRQSLGQGLEFLIYFQGNSAPDKSGLPSDRFSAERTGGSVSTLTIQRTQQEDSAVYLCASSLGESSYNEQFFGPGTRLTVL.

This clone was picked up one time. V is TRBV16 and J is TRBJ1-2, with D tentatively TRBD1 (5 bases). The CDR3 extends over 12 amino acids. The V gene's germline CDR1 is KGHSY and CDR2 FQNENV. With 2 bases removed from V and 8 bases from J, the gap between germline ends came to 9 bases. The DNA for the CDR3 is TGTGCCAGCAGCCAAGGGGGAGGCGGCTACACCTTC. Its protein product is CASSQGGGGYTF.

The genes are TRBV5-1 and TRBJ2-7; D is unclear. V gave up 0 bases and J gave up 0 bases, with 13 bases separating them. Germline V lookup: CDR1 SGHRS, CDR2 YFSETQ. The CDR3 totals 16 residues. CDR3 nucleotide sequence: TGCGCCAGCAGCTTGGGGCTAGGCTTAAGCTCCTACGAGCAGTACTTC. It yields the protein CASSLGLGLSSYEQYF. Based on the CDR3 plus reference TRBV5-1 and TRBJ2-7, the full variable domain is KAGVTQTPRYLIKTRGQQVTLSCSPISGHRSVSWYQQTPGQGLQFLFEYFSETQRNKGNFPGRFSGRQFSNSRSEMNVSTLELGDSALYLCASSLGLGLSSYEQYFGPGTRLTVT.

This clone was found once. DNA of the CDR3: TGTGCCAGCAGCTCCATCCGGGGCTTGGCAGCCTACAATGAGCAGTTCTTC. This encodes CASSSIRGLAAYNEQFF. The chain recombines TRBV5-6 with TRBJ2-1, with D perhaps being TRBD1 or TRBD2 (5 bases each). The germline V gene encodes CDR1 SGHDT and CDR2 YYEEEE. This CDR3 comprises 17 residues. Trimming stripped 3 bases from V and 2 bases from J, with 18 bases between.

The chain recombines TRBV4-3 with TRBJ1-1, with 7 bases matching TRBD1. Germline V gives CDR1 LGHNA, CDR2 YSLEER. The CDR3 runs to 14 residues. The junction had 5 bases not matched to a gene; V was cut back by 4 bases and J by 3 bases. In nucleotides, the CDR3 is TGCGCCAGCAGCCCATCAGGGGGGTACACTGAAGCTTTCTTT. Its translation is CASSPSGGYTEAFF.

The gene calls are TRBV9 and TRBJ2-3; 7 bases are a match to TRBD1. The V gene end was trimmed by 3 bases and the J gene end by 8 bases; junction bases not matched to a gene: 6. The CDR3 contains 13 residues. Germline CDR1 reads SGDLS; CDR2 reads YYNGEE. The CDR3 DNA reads TGTGCCAGCAGCGGCGAGGGGGCTGCTACGCAGTATTTT. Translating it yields CASSGEGAATQYF.

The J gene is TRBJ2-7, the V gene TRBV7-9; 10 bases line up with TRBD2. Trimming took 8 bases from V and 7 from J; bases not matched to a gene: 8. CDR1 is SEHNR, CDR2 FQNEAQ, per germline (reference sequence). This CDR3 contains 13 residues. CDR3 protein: CASGLAGVNEQYF. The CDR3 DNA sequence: TGTGCCAGCGGGCTAGCGGGAGTAAATGAGCAGTACTTC.

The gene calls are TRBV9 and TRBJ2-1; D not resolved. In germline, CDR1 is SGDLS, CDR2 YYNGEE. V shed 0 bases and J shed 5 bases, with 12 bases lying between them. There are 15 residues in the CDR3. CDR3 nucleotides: TGTGCCAGCAGCGTAGTGGAGACCAGCGACAATGAGCAGTTCTTC. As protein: CASSVVETSDNEQFF.

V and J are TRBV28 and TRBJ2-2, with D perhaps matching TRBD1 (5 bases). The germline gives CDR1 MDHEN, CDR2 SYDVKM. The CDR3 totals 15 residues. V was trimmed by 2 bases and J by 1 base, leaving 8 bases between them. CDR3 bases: TGTGCCAGCAGTTTAGGGCAGGGGAACACCGGGGAGCTGTTTTTT. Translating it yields CASSLGQGNTGELFF.

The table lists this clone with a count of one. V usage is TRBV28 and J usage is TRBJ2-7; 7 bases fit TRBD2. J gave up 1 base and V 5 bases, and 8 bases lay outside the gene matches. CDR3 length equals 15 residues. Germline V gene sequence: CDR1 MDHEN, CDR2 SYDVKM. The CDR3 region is CASSPIAGVSYEQYF. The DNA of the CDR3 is TGTGCCAGCAGTCCGATCGCGGGGGTTTCCTACGAGCAGTACTTC.

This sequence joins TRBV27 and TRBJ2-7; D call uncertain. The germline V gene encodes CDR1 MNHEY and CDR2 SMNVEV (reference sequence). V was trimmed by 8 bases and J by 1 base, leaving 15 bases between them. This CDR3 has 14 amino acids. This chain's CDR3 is CASGRRFLSYEQYF. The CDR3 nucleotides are TGTGCCAGCGGCAGAAGGTTTCTTTCCTACGAGCAGTACTTC.

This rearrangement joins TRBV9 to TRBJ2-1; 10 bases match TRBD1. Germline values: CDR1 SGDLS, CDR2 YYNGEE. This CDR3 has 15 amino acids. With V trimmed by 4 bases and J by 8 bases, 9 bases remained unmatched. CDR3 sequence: CASSPGGDRGDEQFF. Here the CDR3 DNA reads TGTGCCAGCAGCCCTGGGGGGGACAGGGGCGATGAGCAGTTCTTC.

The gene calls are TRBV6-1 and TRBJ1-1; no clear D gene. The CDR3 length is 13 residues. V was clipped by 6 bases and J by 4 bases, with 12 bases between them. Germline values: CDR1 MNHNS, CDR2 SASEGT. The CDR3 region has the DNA TGTGCCAGCAGCGAACAAGCACGCACTGAAGCTTTCTTT. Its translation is CASSEQARTEAFF.

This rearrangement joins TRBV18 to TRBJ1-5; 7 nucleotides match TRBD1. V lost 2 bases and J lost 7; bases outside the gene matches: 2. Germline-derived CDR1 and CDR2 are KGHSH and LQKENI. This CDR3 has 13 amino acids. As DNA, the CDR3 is TGTGCCAGCTCACCAGGAGGGGGCCAGCCCCAGCATTTT. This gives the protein CASSPGGGQPQHF.

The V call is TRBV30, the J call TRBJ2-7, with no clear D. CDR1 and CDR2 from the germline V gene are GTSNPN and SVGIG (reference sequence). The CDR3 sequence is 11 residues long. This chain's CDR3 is CSLRLGNEQYF. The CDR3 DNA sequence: TGTTCTCTTAGGCTGGGGAACGAGCAGTACTTC.

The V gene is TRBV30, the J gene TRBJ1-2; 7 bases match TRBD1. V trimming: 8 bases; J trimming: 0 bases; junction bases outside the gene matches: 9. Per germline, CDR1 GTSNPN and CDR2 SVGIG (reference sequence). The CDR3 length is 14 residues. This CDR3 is CAHHRDRTNYGYTF. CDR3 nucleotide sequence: TGTGCCCACCATCGGGACAGAACTAACTATGGCTACACCTTC.

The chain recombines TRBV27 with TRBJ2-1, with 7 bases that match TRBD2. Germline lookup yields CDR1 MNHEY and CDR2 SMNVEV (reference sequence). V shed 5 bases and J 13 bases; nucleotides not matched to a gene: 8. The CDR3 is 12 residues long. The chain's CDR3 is CASSPGAGDQFF. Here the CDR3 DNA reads TGTGCCAGCAGTCCCGGGGCGGGAGACCAGTTCTTC.

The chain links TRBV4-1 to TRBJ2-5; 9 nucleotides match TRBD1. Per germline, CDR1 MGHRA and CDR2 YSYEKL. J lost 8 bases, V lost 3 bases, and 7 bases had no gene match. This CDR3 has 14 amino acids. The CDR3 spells CASSQSGQGNTQYF. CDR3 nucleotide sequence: TGCGCCAGCAGCCAGTCGGGACAGGGTAACACCCAGTACTTC.

CDR3: CASSLYTQADYNEQFF. The CDR3 coding sequence is TGTGCCAGCAGTTTATACACTCAAGCGGACTACAATGAGCAGTTCTTC. The chain uses TRBV27 and TRBJ2-1, with D maybe TRBD2 (5 bases). Per the germline V gene, CDR1 is MNHEY and CDR2 is SMNVEV (reference sequence). Trimming left V 1 base short and J 3 bases short, with 13 bases between. There are 16 residues in the CDR3.

CDR3 in DNA: TGCAGCGCAGGGGGCGACAGCATGAACACTGAAGCTTTCTTT. This translates into CSAGGDSMNTEAFF. The chain employs TRBV29-1 and TRBJ1-1; 8 nucleotides line up with TRBD1. Germline V gene data show CDR1 as SQVTM and CDR2 as ANQGSEA. Trimming took 7 bases from V and 0 from J; bases not matched to a gene: 7. CDR3 length: 14 residues.

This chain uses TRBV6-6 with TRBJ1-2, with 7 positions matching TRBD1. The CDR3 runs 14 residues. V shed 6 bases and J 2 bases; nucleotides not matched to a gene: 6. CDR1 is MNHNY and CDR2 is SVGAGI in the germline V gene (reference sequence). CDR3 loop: CASRGQGVNYGYTF. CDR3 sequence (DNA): TGTGCCAGCAGGGGCCAGGGGGTCAACTATGGCTACACCTTC.

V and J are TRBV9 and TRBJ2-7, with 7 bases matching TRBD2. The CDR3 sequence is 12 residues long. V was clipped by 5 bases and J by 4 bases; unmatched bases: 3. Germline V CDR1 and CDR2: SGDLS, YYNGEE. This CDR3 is CASSGGGYEQYF. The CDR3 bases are TGTGCCAGCAGTGGGGGAGGGTACGAGCAGTACTTC.

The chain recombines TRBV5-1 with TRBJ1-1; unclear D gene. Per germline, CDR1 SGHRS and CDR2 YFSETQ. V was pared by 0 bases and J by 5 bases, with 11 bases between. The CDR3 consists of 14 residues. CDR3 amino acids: CASSLVGSDTEAFF. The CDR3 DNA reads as TGCGCCAGCAGCTTGGTAGGGTCGGATACTGAAGCTTTCTTT.

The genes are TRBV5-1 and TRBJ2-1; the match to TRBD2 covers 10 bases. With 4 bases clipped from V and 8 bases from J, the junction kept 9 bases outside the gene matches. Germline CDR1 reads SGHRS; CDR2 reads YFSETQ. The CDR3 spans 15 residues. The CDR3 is CASSPPAGGLDEQFF. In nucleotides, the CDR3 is TGCGCCAGCAGCCCCCCAGCGGGAGGGTTAGATGAGCAGTTCTTC.

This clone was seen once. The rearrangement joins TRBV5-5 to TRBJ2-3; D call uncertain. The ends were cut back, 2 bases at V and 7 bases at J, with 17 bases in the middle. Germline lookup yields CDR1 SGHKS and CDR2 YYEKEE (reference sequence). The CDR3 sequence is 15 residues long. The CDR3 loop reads CASSLTHTSPNTQYF. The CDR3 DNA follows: TGTGCCAGCAGCTTAACGCACACTTCTCCCAATACGCAGTATTTT.